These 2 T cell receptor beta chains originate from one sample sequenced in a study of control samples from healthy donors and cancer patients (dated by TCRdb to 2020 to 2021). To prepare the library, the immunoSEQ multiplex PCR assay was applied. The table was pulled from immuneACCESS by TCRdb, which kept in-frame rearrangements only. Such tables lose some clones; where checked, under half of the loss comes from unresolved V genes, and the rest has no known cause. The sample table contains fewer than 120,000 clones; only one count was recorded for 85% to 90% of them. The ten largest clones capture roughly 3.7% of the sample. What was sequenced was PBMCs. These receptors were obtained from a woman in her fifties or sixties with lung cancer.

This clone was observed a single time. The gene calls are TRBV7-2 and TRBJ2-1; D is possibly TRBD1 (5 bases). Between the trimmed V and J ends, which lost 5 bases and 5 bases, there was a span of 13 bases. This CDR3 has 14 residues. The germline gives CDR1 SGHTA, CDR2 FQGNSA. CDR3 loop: CASSHPGWNNEQFF. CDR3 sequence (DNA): TGTGCCAGCAGCCATCCAGGGTGGAACAATGAGCAGTTCTTC.

The CDR3 DNA follows: TGTGCCAGCAGTTACTCGCAGGGGGCCAACTATGGCTACACCTTC. It specifies CASSYSQGANYGYTF. V gene TRBV6-5 combines with J gene TRBJ1-2; 8 bases are shared with TRBD1. V shed 0 bases and J 2 bases; nucleotides not matched to a gene: 2. This CDR3 is built from 15 residues. CDR1 is MNHEY and CDR2 is SVGAGI in the germline V gene.